Sequencing of this TCR beta chain was carried out in a study of blood T cell repertoires in COVID-19. Clones were read by immunoSEQ multiplex PCR, and TCRdb kept only the in-frame ones, dropping some. The sample lists about 48,000 clones, about four fifths occurring once. This clone occurred a few times. Input material: peripheral blood. The receptor was isolated from a man aged 35 to 55 with acute or convalescent COVID-19.

In nucleotides, the CDR3 is TGTGCCAGCGGCCCTCCCGTTTTCACCGGGGAGCTGTTTTTT. Protein: CASGPPVFTGELFF. V is TRBV6-5 and J is TRBJ2-2; no firm D call. Germline V gives CDR1 MNHEY, CDR2 SVGAGI. This CDR3 is 14 amino acids long. V was shortened by 8 bases and J by 4 bases, with 14 bases between the two germline ends.